The clone carrying this TCR beta chain came up a few times. A read error may produce the germline difference seen at one junction end. The protocol was immunoSEQ multiplex PCR, while the TCRdb copy is restricted to in-frame clones and leaves out a portion. The sample includes about 46,000 clones, approximately 85% of them seen just once. This sample was included in a study of OX40 agonist ivuxolimab in advanced cancers. On the study more broadly: The dose-escalation cohort was about 86% male, with a mean age of around 60 years, ranging about 23 to 80. Partial responses occurred in three patients (one hepatocellular carcinoma, two cutaneous melanoma).

CDR3 size: 11 residues. Germline V gene lookup returns CDR1 SNHLY and CDR2 FYNNEI. This receptor was identified in an adult with an advanced solid tumor such as melanoma, head and neck, liver or kidney cancer. The rearrangement links TRBV2 to TRBJ1-4; no clear D gene. Sequencing was performed on CD4+ or CD8+ T cells sorted from blood, taken in a trial of the OX40 agonist ivuxolimab. The CDR3 DNA follows: TGTGCCAGCAGTGCTAAAGAAAAACTGTTTTTT. It is translated as CASSAKEKLFF. Together with reference TRBV2 and TRBJ1-4, the CDR3 gives the full variable domain: EPEVTQTPSHQVTQMGQEVILRCVPISNHLYFYWYRQILGQKVEFLVSFYNNEISEKSEIFDDQFSVERPDGSNFTLKIRSTKLEDSAMYFCASSAKEKLFFGSGTQLSVL.